These 32 T cell receptor beta chains were all obtained from the same sample, sequenced in a study of human T cells and chemical hapten exposure. Via MiXCR, TCRdb re-called the RACE reads, giving one row per CDR3 protein. The sample has under 200,000 distinct CDR3 sequences, roughly 15% seen once. Time point defined: patch test 1, 2 weeks after DPC sensitization. The treatment: therapeutic diphenylcyclopropenone sensitization with weekly scalp DPC. Sample: whole blood, taken in connection with sensitization to the hapten diphenylcyclopropenone (DPC). Every receptor here comes from a woman aged 25-40 years with alopecia areata. Some clones in this sample may be carry-over from other donors' samples.

Ten or more counts support this clonotype. The chain is built from TRBV12-5 and TRBJ1-1; the D gene is possibly TRBD1 (6 bases). The CDR3 spans 15 residues. Trimming left V 2 bases short and J 3 bases short, with 13 bases between. CDR1 is LGHNT and CDR2 is FRNRAP in the germline V gene. The CDR3 loop is CASGLHHKGDTEAFF. In DNA, the CDR3 is TGTGCTAGTGGTTTGCACCACAAGGGGGACACTGAAGCTTTCTTT. Full variable domain (remainder filled in from reference TRBV12-5 and TRBJ1-1): DARVTQTPRHKVTEMGQEVTMRCQPILGHNTVFWYRQTMMQGLELLAYFRNRAPLDDSGMPKDRFSAEMPDATLATLKIQPSEPRDSAVYFCASGLHHKGDTEAFFGQGTRLTVV.

This clonotype was picked up many times. DNA of the CDR3: TGTGCCAGCAGCTTAAATGGCAGATCAGAGACCCAGTACTTC. This translates into CASSLNGRSETQYF. The V call is TRBV7-7, the J call TRBJ2-5, with D unresolved. The CDR3 totals 14 residues. V lost 2 bases and J 4 bases, leaving 11 bases between the germline ends. Germline CDR1 and CDR2: SSHAT and FNYEAQ (reference sequence). Looking up the rest from reference TRBV7-7 and TRBJ2-5 gives the full variable domain: GAGVSQSPRYKVTKRGQDVTLRCDPISSHATLYWYQQALGQGPEFLTYFNYEAQPDKSGLPSDRFSAERPEGSISTLTIQRTEQRDSAMYRCASSLNGRSETQYFGPGTRLLVL.

The rearrangement links TRBV7-2 to TRBJ2-5; possibly TRBD1 for D (6 bases). CDR1 is SGHTA and CDR2 is FQGNSA in the germline V gene. CDR3 length equals 13 residues. V lost 3 bases and J lost 5, with 10 bases in between. This chain's CDR3 is CASSFGTTETQYF. DNA of the CDR3: TGTGCCAGCAGCTTTGGGACAACCGAGACCCAGTACTTC.

This clonotype was observed at least ten times. This chain connects TRBV20-1 to TRBJ2-1, with 11 nucleotides matching TRBD2. The trim removed 4 bases at V and 9 bases at J, leaving 2 bases unmatched. CDR3 size: 12 residues. Germline-derived CDR1 and CDR2 are DFQATT and SNEGSKA (reference sequence). CDR3 sequence: CSATLAGGEQFF. As DNA, the CDR3 is TGCAGTGCTACCCTAGCGGGAGGTGAGCAGTTCTTC.

The V gene is TRBV12-3 or TRBV12-4, the J gene TRBJ1-1, with D tentatively TRBD1 (6 bases). This CDR3 contains 13 residues. Deletions cut 7 bases from V and 0 bases from J, with 9 bases between. The CDR3 DNA follows: TGTGCCAGCAACAACAGGGTGAACACTGAAGCTTTCTTT. This codes for CASNNRVNTEAFF.

The V call is TRBV10-3, the J call TRBJ2-1; 8 nucleotides align to TRBD2. Germline CDR1 is ENHRY and CDR2 is SYGVKD. The CDR3 totals 14 residues. V dropped 10 bases and J dropped 6; count of bases not matched to a gene: 11. Here the CDR3 DNA reads TGTGCCACCGGCCGGGGGGGGCGAGGCAATGAGCAGTTCTTC. Translating it yields CATGRGGRGNEQFF.

This clonotype was seen at least ten times. The V call is TRBV7-2, the J call TRBJ1-6, with a tentative D call TRBD1 (5 bases). CDR1 is SGHTA and CDR2 is FQGNSA in the germline V gene. The CDR3 contains 15 residues. V lost 4 bases and J 7 bases, leaving 14 bases between the germline ends. This CDR3 is CASSWGELINSPLHF. CDR3 nucleotides: TGTGCCAGCAGCTGGGGGGAACTGATAAATTCACCCCTCCACTTT.

The rearrangement joins TRBV7-2 to TRBJ1-6; weak D call: TRBD1 (6 bases). This CDR3 is built from 16 residues. Germline V lookup: CDR1 SGHTA, CDR2 FQGNSA. The V and J ends lost 4 bases and 0 bases respectively, with 10 bases between them. CDR3 residues: CASSSDSSSYNSPLHF. The CDR3, as DNA: TGTGCCAGCAGCTCGGACAGTAGCTCCTATAATTCACCCCTCCACTTT.

The rearrangement links TRBV7-2 to TRBJ1-2; unclear D gene. Germline-derived CDR1 and CDR2 are SGHTA and FQGNSA. The CDR3 has 13 amino acids. Trimming cost V 5 bases and J 0 bases, with 7 bases left between them. Here the CDR3 reads CASSQNANYGYTF. In nucleotides, the CDR3 is TGTGCCAGCAGCCAAAACGCTAACTATGGCTACACCTTC.

This chain connects TRBV18 to TRBJ1-2; D call uncertain. V gave up 0 bases and J gave up 8 bases, with 13 bases separating them. The CDR3 sequence is 14 residues long. Germline assignment: CDR1 KGHSH and CDR2 LQKENI. The CDR3 DNA follows: TGTGCCAGCTCACCACCGCCGGGAGTAGCAGGCTACACCTTC. It codes for CASSPPPGVAGYTF.

The chain has TRBV28 and TRBJ1-1; the D gene is possibly TRBD1 (5 bases). This CDR3 is built from 11 residues. Germline assignment: CDR1 MDHEN and CDR2 SYDVKM. The V gene lost 6 bases and the J gene lost 8 bases, with 10 bases spanning the gap. CDR3 region: CASSGGEEAFF. The CDR3 DNA reads TGTGCCAGCAGCGGGGGGGAAGAAGCTTTCTTT.

This clonotype was seen many times. The CDR3 region is CASTKRDRVSDEQFF. CDR3 sequence (DNA): TGTGCCAGCACTAAACGGGACAGAGTAAGCGATGAGCAGTTCTTC. The rearrangement uses TRBV2 and TRBJ2-1; 7 bases line up with TRBD1. This CDR3 is built from 15 residues. Germline V gives CDR1 SNHLY, CDR2 FYNNEI. Germline trimming cut 7 bases from V and 8 bases from J; bases unmatched to any gene: 14.

This clonotype was detected a few times. This rearrangement joins TRBV6-1 to TRBJ1-2; TRBD1 matches 8 bases. V was clipped by 3 bases and J by 6 bases; unmatched bases: 3. Germline values: CDR1 MNHNS, CDR2 SASEGT. The CDR3 runs 13 residues. The CDR3 spells CASSDGQGNGYTF. CDR3 in DNA: TGTGCCAGCAGTGATGGACAGGGAAATGGCTACACCTTC.

The V call is TRBV20-1, the J call TRBJ1-6, with D unclear. The CDR3 length is 13 residues. Trimming stripped 4 bases from V and 5 bases from J, with 9 bases between. Germline CDR1 is DFQATT and CDR2 is SNEGSKA (reference sequence). The CDR3 bases are TGCAGTGCTAACGGAGAGAATAATTCACCCCTCCACTTT. Encoded protein: CSANGENNSPLHF.

This rearrangement joins TRBV20-1 to TRBJ2-5, with 11 bases matching TRBD2. J gave up 5 bases and V 2 bases, and 10 bases lay outside the gene matches. Germline CDR1 DFQATT, CDR2 SNEGSKA (reference sequence). The CDR3 is made up of 16 amino acids. The CDR3 here is CSARLLIAGGQETQYF. The CDR3 DNA reads as TGCAGTGCTAGATTATTAATAGCGGGAGGGCAGGAGACCCAGTACTTC.

A remark on this clonotype: A single base separates this from a much larger clone, so it may be a read error. This chain joins TRBV13 and TRBJ2-7; 8 nucleotides align to TRBD1. V shed 4 bases and J 7 bases; nucleotides not matched to a gene: 6. The germline CDR1 and CDR2 sequences are PRHDT and FYEKMQ (reference sequence). The CDR3 is 13 amino acids. CDR3 protein: CASSSTGAREQYF. CDR3 in DNA: TGTGCCAGCAGCTCGACAGGGGCAAGGGAGCAGTACTTC.

This clonotype has just a few counts. The V and J genes are TRBV7-9 and TRBJ1-6, with a possible D match to TRBD1 (6 bases). V dropped 1 base and J dropped 9 bases, with 16 bases sitting between them. CDR3 length equals 16 residues. Germline V lookup: CDR1 SEHNR, CDR2 FQNEAQ (reference sequence). CDR3 nucleotide sequence: TGTGCCAGCAGCTTAGGTCGACGGGGGCGAGGTTCACCCCTCCACTTT. Translated: CASSLGRRGRGSPLHF.

In its sample, this clonotype was seen many times. The chain is built from TRBV28 and TRBJ2-2; 7 bases align to TRBD1. The trim removed 3 bases at V and 7 bases at J, leaving 5 bases unmatched. Germline V gene sequence: CDR1 MDHEN, CDR2 SYDVKM. The CDR3 consists of 14 residues. CDR3 bases: TGTGCCAGCAGTTTGGCCAGGGGGAACGGGGAGCTGTTTTTT. This encodes CASSLARGNGELFF.

The chain uses TRBV6-6 and TRBJ2-7; weak D call: TRBD2 (6 bases). In germline, CDR1 is MNHNY, CDR2 SVGAGI (reference sequence). There are 14 residues in the CDR3. V was shortened by 2 bases and J by 6 bases, with 14 bases between the two germline ends. CDR3 residues: CASSYGGVQGEQYF. The CDR3 DNA sequence: TGTGCCAGCAGTTACGGCGGGGTCCAGGGCGAGCAGTACTTC.

This clonotype showed up just a few times. This sequence joins TRBV20-1 and TRBJ1-1; D is perhaps TRBD1 (6 bases). Germline V lookup: CDR1 DFQATT, CDR2 SNEGSKA (reference sequence). Trimming took 3 bases from V and 7 from J, leaving 12 bases between them. The CDR3 consists of 12 residues. CDR3 sequence reads: CSASHRVGEAFF. CDR3 sequence (DNA): TGCAGTGCTAGTCACAGGGTGGGTGAAGCTTTCTTT.

In DNA, the CDR3 is TGTGCCAGCATGGCCCATACAGGGGGCGGAACCGGGGAGCTGTTTTTT. This gives the protein CASMAHTGGGTGELFF. This rearrangement joins TRBV12-3 or TRBV12-4 to TRBJ2-2, with 9 bases aligning to TRBD1. V was clipped by 7 bases and J by 5 bases; unmatched bases: 11. The CDR3 extends over 16 amino acids.

There are a few counts of this clonotype. This sequence joins TRBV6-1 and TRBJ1-1; possibly TRBD1 for D (5 bases). Deletions cut 4 bases from V and 11 bases from J, with 17 bases between. CDR3 length: 13 amino acids. Germline CDR1 MNHNS, CDR2 SASEGT. The CDR3 DNA reads as TGTGCCAGCAGTGCCCCAGGGCCCTTTCGGGCTTTCTTT. Protein sequence: CASSAPGPFRAFF.

This clonotype has a handful of counts. This chain links TRBV7-2 with TRBJ2-3; D may correspond to TRBD1 or TRBD2 (5 bases each). Per germline, CDR1 SGHTA and CDR2 FQGNSA. Trimming pared 8 bases from V and 1 base from J, leaving 10 bases between. CDR3 length: 13 residues. CDR3 in DNA: TGTGCCAGCCAGTTGGGGGGCACAGATACGCAGTATTTT. Amino acid sequence: CASQLGGTDTQYF.

The chain combines TRBV27 with TRBJ1-1; TRBD1 aligns across 8 bases. The CDR3 length is 14 residues. CDR1 is MNHEY, CDR2 SMNVEV, per germline (reference sequence). The J segment lost 3 bases and the V segment lost 3 bases, leaving 3 bases of the junction unmatched. The CDR3 is CASSLQGAYTEAFF. The CDR3 DNA is TGTGCCAGCAGTTTGCAGGGGGCTTACACTGAAGCTTTCTTT.

This clonotype has at least ten counts. The chain is built from TRBV10-1 and TRBJ1-1, with unresolved D. Germline assignment: CDR1 WNHNN and CDR2 SYGVQD (reference sequence). V was shortened by 2 bases and J by 2 bases, with 6 bases between the two germline ends. The CDR3 loop spans 13 amino acids. The CDR3 coding sequence is TGCGCCAGCAGTGAGCAGGAAAACACTGAAGCTTTCTTT. Translated: CASSEQENTEAFF.

The rearrangement joins TRBV7-9 to TRBJ1-1; D is undetermined. The CDR3 runs 13 residues. V was clipped by 5 bases and J by 6 bases, with 13 bases between them. Germline assignment: CDR1 SEHNR and CDR2 FQNEAQ (reference sequence). The CDR3 sequence: CASSPHPMPEAFF. The CDR3 DNA follows: TGTGCCAGCAGCCCCCACCCTATGCCTGAAGCTTTCTTT. The full variable domain, completed using reference TRBV7-9 and TRBJ1-1, is DTGVSQNPRHKITKRGQNVTFRCDPISEHNRLYWYRQTLGQGPEFLTYFQNEAQLEKSRLLSDRFSAERPKGSFSTLEIQRTEQGDSAMYLCASSPHPMPEAFFGQGTRLTVV.

This clonotype has ten or more counts. The rearrangement joins TRBV7-9 to TRBJ1-1; no reliable D call. Germline values: CDR1 SEHNR, CDR2 FQNEAQ (reference sequence). The CDR3 has 12 residues. Trimming removed 2 bases from V and 6 bases from J, with 7 bases in between. CDR3 nucleotides: TGTGCCAGCAGCTTAAGGCAGGCTGAAGCTTTCTTT. Residues: CASSLRQAEAFF.

This clonotype was seen just once. This chain joins TRBV28 and TRBJ2-3; no reliable D call. The length of the CDR3 is 12 residues. Germline V gene sequence: CDR1 MDHEN, CDR2 SYDVKM. The ends were cut back, 8 bases at V and 6 bases at J, with 12 bases in the middle. DNA of the CDR3: TGTGCCAGCGGAGCATCTTGGGATACGCAGTATTTT. This codes for CASGASWDTQYF.

This clonotype was recorded once. This may arise from a read error, as a much more abundant clone is one base away. The CDR3 coding sequence is TGTGCCAGCAGCTTAGGGGGATTAGGTATCTCCTACGAGCAGTACTTC. Its protein is CASSLGGLGISYEQYF. The J gene is TRBJ2-7, the V gene TRBV11-2; D not resolved. The V gene lost 1 base and the J gene lost 0 bases, with 13 bases spanning the gap. CDR1 is SGHAT and CDR2 is FQNNGV in the germline V gene. This CDR3 contains 16 residues.

The table lists this clonotype with a few counts. The chain combines TRBV7-6 with TRBJ1-1; 7 bases line up with TRBD1. CDR1 is SGHVS, CDR2 FNYEAQ, per germline. After removal of 1 base from V and 4 bases from J, the junction contained 9 bases not matched to a gene. The CDR3 is 16 amino acids. DNA for the CDR3: TGTGCCAGCAGCTTAGACAGGGGAGGTGGAGGCACTGAAGCTTTCTTT. Translating it yields CASSLDRGGGGTEAFF.

J is TRBJ2-5 and V is TRBV29-1; D may be TRBD1 (5 bases). The CDR3 totals 13 residues. Trimming cost V 4 bases and J 5 bases, with 14 bases left between them. Germline V lookup: CDR1 SQVTM, CDR2 ANQGSEA. The CDR3: CSVGAGLKETQYF. As DNA, the CDR3 is TGCAGCGTTGGGGCAGGGCTTAAGGAGACCCAGTACTTC.

This clonotype was seen many times. The conserved final phenylalanine or tryptophan is absent from the CDR3, which likely points to a read error. The DNA is omitted, as the CDR3 cannot be located on it reliably, and the CDR3 follows TCRdb's listing. The rearrangement joins TRBV6-1 to TRBJ2-5; TRBD1 reflects the table's D call only, with no check against the DNA. The CDR3 has 12 residues if both end residues are counted. Germline CDR1 MNHNS, CDR2 SASEGT. The CDR3 sequence: CASRVRDRDLIY.